This passage covers 27 T cell receptor beta chains from one sample sequenced in a study of blood T cell repertoires in COVID-19 (dated by TCRdb to 2019 to 2021). The library was built by means of the immunoSEQ multiplex PCR assay. Imported from immuneACCESS, the table was reduced by TCRdb to in-frame sequences with V and J called. These copies leave out some clones; in studies compared against another copy, an unresolved V gene accounts for under half, and the cause of the remainder is not known. Here the sample has under 250,000 clones; around 80% occur a single time. Clones ranked in the top ten supply 9.5% to 15% of the sample. The sample was peripheral blood. These receptors originate from a human donor in a cohort sampled during active COVID-19.

The chain is built from TRBV7-2 and TRBJ2-7; D might be TRBD2 (5 bases). The V and J ends lost 5 bases and 2 bases respectively, with 25 bases between them. This CDR3 is built from 18 residues. CDR1 and CDR2 (germline): SGHTA, FQGNSA. The CDR3 DNA reads as TGTGCCAGCAGCGCTGTCACGGGATGGGCCCTTCGTACCTACGAGCAGTACTTC. Translating it yields CASSAVTGWALRTYEQYF.

This chain joins TRBV9 and TRBJ1-5, with TRBD1 matching 8 bases. CDR3 length: 16 amino acids. V gave up 0 bases and J gave up 6 bases; unmatched junction bases: 8. The V gene's germline CDR1 is SGDLS and CDR2 YYNGEE. The CDR3 here is CASSVGAGTGGQPQHF. The CDR3, as DNA: TGTGCCAGCAGCGTAGGGGCGGGGACAGGCGGTCAGCCCCAGCATTTT.

The chain combines TRBV5-4 with TRBJ2-2, with 9 nucleotides matching TRBD2. The CDR3 totals 16 residues. CDR1 and CDR2 (germline): SGHNT, YYREEE (reference sequence). Trimming removed 4 bases from V and 2 bases from J; junction bases left unmatched: 6. The CDR3 protein is CASSRIAGDNTGELFF. The CDR3 DNA follows: TGTGCCAGCAGCAGGATAGCGGGGGACAACACCGGGGAGCTGTTTTTT.

The J gene is TRBJ1-4, the V gene TRBV4-1, with 9 bases fitting TRBD1. The V segment lost 1 base and the J segment 5 bases; nucleotides outside the gene matches: 8. CDR3 size: 17 residues. Germline CDR1 is MGHRA and CDR2 is YSYEKL. This CDR3 is CASSQVRTGVVNEKLFF. As DNA, the CDR3 is TGCGCCAGCAGCCAAGTACGGACAGGGGTTGTGAATGAAAAACTGTTTTTT.

Only a few counts were recorded for this clone. This rearrangement joins TRBV9 to TRBJ2-2; 9 positions match TRBD1. This CDR3 has 16 residues. CDR1 is SGDLS and CDR2 is YYNGEE in the germline V gene. The ends lost 3 bases at V and 6 bases at J; junction bases unmatched: 9. CDR3 amino acids: CASSDSGTGLAGELFF. The DNA of the CDR3 is TGTGCCAGCAGCGACTCCGGGACAGGGCTCGCCGGGGAGCTGTTTTTT.

The genes are TRBV5-5 and TRBJ1-2, with D unresolved. Trimming stripped 4 bases from V and 6 bases from J, with 19 bases between. This CDR3 contains 15 residues. Germline CDR1 and CDR2: SGHKS and YYEKEE (reference sequence). The CDR3 here is CASSPNWASAHGYTF. The CDR3 DNA follows: TGTGCCAGCAGCCCCAACTGGGCCTCTGCTCATGGCTACACCTTC.

The J gene is TRBJ2-3, the V gene TRBV4-1; 7 bases fit TRBD1. This CDR3 comprises 15 residues. V gave up 3 bases and J gave up 2 bases; unmatched junction bases: 5. CDR1 and CDR2 (germline): MGHRA, YSYEKL. CDR3 sequence: CASSQAGQATDTQYF. CDR3 nucleotide sequence: TGCGCCAGCAGCCAGGCTGGACAGGCCACAGATACGCAGTATTTT.

The chain employs TRBV19 and TRBJ1-2, with D possibly matching TRBD1 (5 bases). V gave up 7 bases and J gave up 4 bases, with 19 bases separating them. In germline, CDR1 is LNHDA, CDR2 SQIVND (reference sequence). The length of the CDR3 is 15 residues. The CDR3 coding sequence is TGTGCCAGTACCCCAGGCTACGACAGAGGCTATGGCTACACCTTC. Encoded protein: CASTPGYDRGYGYTF. Full variable domain (missing parts from reference TRBV19 and TRBJ1-2): DGGITQSPKYLFRKEGQNVTLSCEQNLNHDAMYWYRQDPGQGLRLIYYSQIVNDFQKGDIAEGYSVSREKKESFPLTVTSAQKNPTAFYLCASTPGYDRGYGYTFGSGTRLTVV.

This clone came up once. This chain links TRBV29-1 with TRBJ2-1, with 7 bases lining up with TRBD2. The CDR3 extends over 16 amino acids. V was clipped by 6 bases and J by 0 bases; unmatched bases: 11. Germline V gene sequence: CDR1 SQVTM, CDR2 ANQGSEA. This chain's CDR3 is CSVVVLAEGSYNEQFF. The DNA of the CDR3 is TGCAGCGTAGTTGTTCTAGCGGAAGGCTCCTACAATGAGCAGTTCTTC.

The rearrangement links TRBV3-1 (or the pseudogene TRBV3-2) to TRBJ2-7, with 7 nucleotides matching TRBD1. This CDR3 contains 13 residues. Germline-derived CDR1 and CDR2 are LGHDT and YNNKEL (reference sequence). The V gene end was trimmed by 6 bases and the J gene end by 3 bases; junction bases not matched to a gene: 5. DNA for the CDR3: TGTGCCAGCAGTCCAGGGGGAGTCTACGAGCAGTACTTC. Translated, it gives CASSPGGVYEQYF.

The chain uses TRBV7-9 and TRBJ1-2; D ambiguous. This CDR3 is 14 amino acids long. V shed 6 bases and J shed 4 bases, with 15 bases lying between them. CDR1 is SEHNR, CDR2 FQNEAQ, per germline (reference sequence). CDR3 protein: CASRLSEISYGYTF. The CDR3 nucleotides are TGTGCCAGCAGGTTAAGTGAGATTTCCTATGGCTACACCTTC.

This clone was recorded a few times. The chain employs TRBV5-1 and TRBJ1-3, with a weak D call TRBD1 (5 bases). Trimming removed 0 bases from V and 1 base from J, with 8 bases in between. Germline CDR1 is SGHRS and CDR2 is YFSETQ. The CDR3 consists of 15 residues. The CDR3 DNA sequence: TGCGCCAGCAGCTTGGCCGGGGGTTCTGGAAACACCATATATTTT. Protein: CASSLAGGSGNTIYF.

V and J are TRBV27 and TRBJ2-3, with D perhaps TRBD2 (5 bases). Trimming removed 5 bases at V and 9 bases at J, with 18 bases between. This CDR3 comprises 14 residues. Germline lookup yields CDR1 MNHEY and CDR2 SMNVEV (reference sequence). CDR3 residues: CASSRREGSDTQYF. As DNA, the CDR3 is TGTGCCAGCAGTCGCCGAGAGGGATCGGACACGCAGTATTTT.

The genes are TRBV28 and TRBJ2-4; TRBD1 is a possible D gene (5 bases). Trimming pared 3 bases from V and 0 bases from J, leaving 15 bases between. Germline CDR1 and CDR2: MDHEN and SYDVKM. The CDR3 covers 17 residues. As DNA, the CDR3 is TGTGCCAGCAGTTTTCCACCGACAGACCTAGCCAAAAACATTCAGTACTTC. It specifies CASSFPPTDLAKNIQYF.

In this sample, this clone turned up a few times. The J gene is TRBJ2-7, the V gene TRBV2; 8 bases line up with TRBD1. J gave up 2 bases and V 8 bases, and 17 bases lay outside the gene matches. Germline values: CDR1 SNHLY, CDR2 FYNNEI. The CDR3 length is 17 residues. Written as DNA, the CDR3 is TGTGCCAGCGGCTCAGCAGTTACAGGGGGTAATCCCTACGAGCAGTACTTC. Its protein is CASGSAVTGGNPYEQYF.

The chain joins TRBV19 to TRBJ2-6; D may be TRBD1 (6 bases). CDR1 is LNHDA and CDR2 is SQIVND in the germline V gene (reference sequence). V lost 9 bases and J 2 bases, leaving 11 bases between the germline ends. The CDR3 extends over 14 amino acids. CDR3: CASRGGPGANVLTF. The CDR3, as DNA: TGTGCCAGCAGAGGGGGACCTGGGGCCAACGTCCTGACTTTC.

The chain's CDR3 is CASSLAGTGNSPLHF. DNA of the CDR3: TGTGCCAGCAGCTTAGCCGGAACAGGGAATTCACCCCTCCACTTT. The chain recombines TRBV7-9 with TRBJ1-6; D perhaps matches TRBD1 (6 bases). This CDR3 is 15 amino acids long. The germline CDR1 and CDR2 sequences are SEHNR and FQNEAQ (reference sequence). Trimming removed 0 bases from V and 7 bases from J, with 10 bases in between.

The chain joins TRBV6-4 to TRBJ1-5, with unresolved D. The CDR3 loop spans 16 amino acids. V lost 4 bases and J lost 2, with 15 bases in between. Germline loops: CDR1 MRHNA, CDR2 SNTAGT. Here the CDR3 reads CASSGPGGVGNQPQHF. In nucleotides, the CDR3 is TGTGCCAGCAGTGGACCTGGAGGCGTAGGCAATCAGCCCCAGCATTTT.

This clone was detected a few times. In DNA form, the CDR3 reads TGTGCCAGCAGTACCACCGGAGCGACCCAGTACTTC. Translation gives CASSTTGATQYF. This rearrangement joins TRBV28 to TRBJ2-5, with D uncertain. V lost 5 bases, J lost 7 bases, and 11 bases lay in between. Germline values: CDR1 MDHEN, CDR2 SYDVKM. The CDR3 loop spans 12 amino acids.

The chain couples TRBV24-1 to TRBJ2-1; TRBD1 agrees at 7 bases. Germline CDR1 is KGHDR and CDR2 is SFDVKD. This CDR3 is built from 15 residues. The ends lost 3 bases at V and 3 bases at J; junction bases unmatched: 4. Here the CDR3 DNA reads TGTGCCACCAGTGATCCCGGACAGGTCTACAATGAGCAGTTCTTC. Amino acids: CATSDPGQVYNEQFF.

This chain links TRBV6-5 with TRBJ2-3, with 9 bases lining up with TRBD2. The length of the CDR3 is 13 residues. CDR1 and CDR2 (germline): MNHEY, SVGAGI. V was pared by 6 bases and J by 4 bases, with 2 bases of the junction left unmatched. The CDR3 bases are TGTGCCAGCAGGGGACTAGCCGCAGATACGCAGTATTTT. It is translated as CASRGLAADTQYF.

CDR3 region: CASSEGTGGFYGYTF. The CDR3 bases are TGTGCCAGCAGCGAGGGGACAGGAGGTTTTTATGGCTACACCTTC. This chain joins TRBV9 and TRBJ1-2; TRBD1 agrees at 8 bases. CDR1 SGDLS and CDR2 YYNGEE come from the germline V gene. The ends lost 3 bases at V and 5 bases at J; junction bases unmatched: 9. The CDR3 runs 15 residues. The full variable domain, its missing parts supplied by reference TRBV9 and TRBJ1-2, is DSGVTQTPKHLITATGQRVTLRCSPRSGDLSVYWYQQSLDQGLQFLIQYYNGEERAKGNILERFSAQQFPDLHSELNLSSLELGDSALYFCASSEGTGGFYGYTFGSGTRLTVV.

This clone has only a few counts. This chain links TRBV19 with TRBJ2-6, with TRBD1 identical over 9 bases. The CDR3 loop spans 16 amino acids. V lost 5 bases, J lost 4 bases, and 6 bases stayed unmatched. Germline CDR1 is LNHDA and CDR2 is SQIVND (reference sequence). CDR3: CASSVHRGLGANVLTF. The CDR3 DNA follows: TGTGCCAGTAGTGTCCACAGGGGGCTCGGGGCCAACGTCCTGACTTTC.

The chain couples TRBV3-1 (or the pseudogene TRBV3-2) to TRBJ1-1; D possibly corresponds to TRBD1 (6 bases). CDR3 length equals 17 residues. The V end lost 4 bases, the J end lost 0 bases, and 18 bases lay between the germline ends. Germline assignment: CDR1 LGHDT and CDR2 YNNKEL (reference sequence). This chain's CDR3 is CASSRTDFNWVNTEAFF. In DNA form, the CDR3 reads TGTGCCAGCAGCCGGACAGATTTTAATTGGGTGAACACTGAAGCTTTCTTT.

The V gene is TRBV18, the J gene TRBJ1-1, with unresolved D. The ends were cut back, 6 bases at V and 0 bases at J, with 26 bases in the middle. This CDR3 has 19 amino acids. Germline V gene data show CDR1 as KGHSH and CDR2 as LQKENI. The CDR3 spells CASSFQRASPSLMNTEAFF. DNA of the CDR3: TGTGCCAGCTCCTTTCAGCGAGCGAGCCCGTCCCTAATGAACACTGAAGCTTTCTTT.

The chain employs TRBV7-2 and TRBJ2-7; TRBD2 aligns across 8 bases. Germline values: CDR1 SGHTA, CDR2 FQGNSA. This CDR3 spans 15 amino acids. V shed 5 bases and J 2 bases; nucleotides not matched to a gene: 8. This CDR3 reads CASSPGGVLTYEQYF. CDR3 bases: TGTGCCAGCAGCCCCGGGGGGGTTCTGACCTACGAGCAGTACTTC.

This clone was counted only a few times. The chain joins TRBV6-1 to TRBJ2-7; D possibly corresponds to TRBD1 (5 bases). The germline V and J ends were trimmed by 2 bases and 7 bases, with 18 bases remaining between them. Germline V lookup: CDR1 MNHNS, CDR2 SASEGT. The CDR3 sequence is 15 residues long. The CDR3 bases are TGTGCCAGCAGTGAATGGGGCTCGAACAGGAATGAGCAGTACTTC. Protein sequence: CASSEWGSNRNEQYF.